A single sample gave rise to the 10 T cell receptor gamma chains below, sequenced in a study of human gamma delta and Vdelta1 T cells. TCRdb re-called clones from the PCR reads via CATT. The table records around 400 gamma-chain clones, 4.2% of them present only once. The specimen sequenced was differentiated CD27- Vdelta1 gamma-delta T cells from blood. The receptors were sampled from a human donor in good health.

This clone turned up a few times. The protein held in TCRdb is that of a much larger clone and does not match this DNA's translation at residue 4, likely because of a read error; the protein shown is translated from the DNA. This chain uses TRGV4 with TRGJ1 or TRGJ2. From germline, CDR1 is EGSTGY and CDR2 YDSYTSSV. CDR3 size: 11 residues. CDR3 protein: CATGDAVRKLF. In DNA form, the CDR3 reads TGTGCCACCGGGGACGCAGTAAGGAAACTCTTT.

J is TRGJ1 or TRGJ2 and V is TRGV4. The J gene comes from matching the DNA to germline here; TCRdb lacks it. The germline V gene has CDR1 EGSTGY and CDR2 YDSYTSSV. This CDR3 has 12 amino acids. Trimming at V came to 9 bases and at J to 4 bases, leaving 9 bases not matched to a gene. CDR3 in amino acids: CATRTGYYKKLF. The CDR3 DNA sequence: TGTGCCACCCGGACGGGGTATTATAAGAAACTCTTT.

Worth noting for this clone: One base away lies a much larger clone, so this may be a sequencing read error. The V and J genes are TRGV9 and TRGJ1 or TRGJ2. J lost 10 bases, V lost 12 bases, and 15 bases had no gene match. The CDR3 runs 11 residues. The germline V gene has CDR1 GITISATS and CDR2 ISYDGTV (reference sequence). This chain's CDR3 is CAGWEVGKKLF. The DNA of the CDR3 is TGTGCCGGGTGGGAAGTTGGCAAGAAACTCTTT.

This clone has only a few counts. TCRdb assigns this DNA the protein of a much larger clone, which departs from its translation at residue 5; this likely reflects a read error, and the protein shown comes from translating the DNA. The rearrangement uses TRGV5 and TRGJ1 or TRGJ2. CDR3 size: 13 residues. Germline CDR1 is VINAFY and CDR2 is YDVSNSKD. Trimming cost V 6 bases and J 8 bases; bases outside gene matches: 13. This CDR3 is CATWLKPGHKKLF. The CDR3, as DNA: TGTGCCACCTGGTTGAAGCCAGGGCATAAGAAACTCTTT.

This clone appeared a few times. No J gene was called, and the V gene is TRGV9. From germline, CDR1 is GITISATS and CDR2 ISYDGTV (reference sequence). The length of the CDR3 is 11 residues. The CDR3 DNA sequence: TGTGCCGGGTGGGAGGTTGGCAAGAAAATATTT. Translating gives CAGWEVGKKIF.

This clone has a handful of counts. Given a far larger clone just one base away, this is likely a sequencing read error. Other DNA sequences in this specimen translate into the identical CDR3. This chain joins TRGV9 and TRGJ1 or TRGJ2. Germline CDR1 reads GITISATS; CDR2 reads ISYDGTV (reference sequence). The CDR3 is 16 amino acids. The CDR3 here is CALWEPDRLIHYKKLF. CDR3 DNA: TGTGCCTTGTGGGAGCCCGACCGCCTGATCCATTATAAGAAACTCTTC.

As for this clone: One end of the junction is discordant with germline, which a read error may explain. Other DNA sequences in the same sample also yield this CDR3. The V and J genes are TRGV9 and TRGJP. Germline CDR1 GITISATS, CDR2 ISYDGTV (reference sequence). CDR3 length: 16 residues. The CDR3 nucleotides are TGTGCCTTGTGGGAGGTGCGGGAGGTGGGCAAAAAAATAAAGGTCTTT. This encodes CALWEVREVGKKIKVF.

This clone was counted only a few times. The chain joins TRGV9 to TRGJ1 or TRGJ2. CDR1 is GITISATS and CDR2 is ISYDGTV in the germline V gene (reference sequence). V shed 0 bases, J shed 16 bases, and the junction held 24 bases outside the gene matches. The CDR3 contains 16 residues. CDR3 coding DNA: TGTGCCTTGTGGGAGGTGCGGGAGGTGGTCAAAAAAAAAAAGCTCTTT. This encodes CALWEVREVVKKKKLF.

Sample share makes this clone medium-sized. This likely reflects a read error, since a far larger clone is one base away. The sample carries other DNA sequences with the same CDR3. This rearrangement joins TRGV9 to TRGJ1 or TRGJ2. The CDR3 loop spans 11 amino acids. The V gene end was trimmed by 1 base and the J gene end by 10 bases; junction bases not matched to a gene: 4. Looked up from germline, CDR1 is GITISATS and CDR2 is ISYDGTV (reference sequence). In nucleotides, the CDR3 is TGTGCCTTGTGGGAGGTTGGAAAGAAACTCTTT. Protein product: CALWEVGKKLF.

In regard to this clone: TCRdb records a much larger clone's protein for this DNA, with a difference at residue 8 that likely arises from a read error; the protein given is the translation of the DNA. V gene TRGV9 combines with J gene TRGJ1 or TRGJ2. CDR1 GITISATS and CDR2 ISYDGTV come from the germline V gene (reference sequence). The J segment lost 12 bases and the V segment lost 1 base, leaving 6 bases of the junction unmatched. The CDR3 runs 11 residues. This chain's CDR3 is CALWEVGMKLF. The CDR3 nucleotides read TGTGCCTTGTGGGAGGTTGGCATGAAACTCTTT.